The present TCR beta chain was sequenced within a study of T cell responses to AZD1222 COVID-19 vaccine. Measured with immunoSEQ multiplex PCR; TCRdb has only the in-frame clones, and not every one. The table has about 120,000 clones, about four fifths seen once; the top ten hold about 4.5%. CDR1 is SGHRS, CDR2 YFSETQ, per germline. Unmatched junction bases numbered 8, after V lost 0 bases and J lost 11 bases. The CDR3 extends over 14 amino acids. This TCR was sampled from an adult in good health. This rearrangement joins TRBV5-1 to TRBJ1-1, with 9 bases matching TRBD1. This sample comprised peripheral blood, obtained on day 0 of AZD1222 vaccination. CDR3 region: CASSLVPGQGMAFF. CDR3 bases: TGCGCCAGCAGCTTGGTACCCGGACAGGGGATGGCTTTCTTT. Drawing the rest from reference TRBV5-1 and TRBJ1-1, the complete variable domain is KAGVTQTPRYLIKTRGQQVTLSCSPISGHRSVSWYQQTPGQGLQFLFEYFSETQRNKGNFPGRFSGRQFSNSRSEMNVSTLELGDSALYLCASSLVPGQGMAFFGQGTRLTVV.